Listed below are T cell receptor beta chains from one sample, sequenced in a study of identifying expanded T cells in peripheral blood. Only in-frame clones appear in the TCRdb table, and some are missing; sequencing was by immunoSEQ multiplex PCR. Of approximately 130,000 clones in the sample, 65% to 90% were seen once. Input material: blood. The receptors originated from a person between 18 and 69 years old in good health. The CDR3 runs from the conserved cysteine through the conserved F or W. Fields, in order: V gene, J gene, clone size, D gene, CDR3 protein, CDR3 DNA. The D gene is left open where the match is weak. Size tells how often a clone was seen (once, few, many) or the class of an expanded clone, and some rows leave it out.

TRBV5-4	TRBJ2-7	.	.	CASSTRDGLYEQYF	TGTGCCAGCAGCACCCGGGACGGGCTCTACGAGCAGTACTTC
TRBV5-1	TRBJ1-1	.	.	CASLDLSRGRTEAFF	TGCGCCAGCCTAGACCTTTCGCGGGGGAGGACTGAAGCTTTCTTT
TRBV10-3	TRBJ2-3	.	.	CAISVAGSSTDTQYF	TGTGCCATCAGTGTGGCGGGGTCTAGCACAGATACGCAGTATTTT
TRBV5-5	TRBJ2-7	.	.	CASSFGQERAYEQYF	TGTGCCAGCAGCTTCGGCCAGGAGAGGGCCTACGAGCAGTACTTC
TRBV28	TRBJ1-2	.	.	CASSLAGSHGYTF	TGTGCCAGCAGTTTAGCCGGATCCCATGGCTACACCTTC
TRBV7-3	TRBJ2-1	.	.	CASSSGPSNEQFF	TGTGCCAGCAGCTCTGGGCCCTCCAATGAGCAGTTCTTC
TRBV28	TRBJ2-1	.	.	CASSLDQGEQFF	TGTGCCAGCAGTTTAGATCAAGGGGAGCAGTTCTTC
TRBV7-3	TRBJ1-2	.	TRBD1	CASSHGQGYGYTF	TGTGCCAGCAGCCACGGACAGGGCTATGGCTACACCTTC
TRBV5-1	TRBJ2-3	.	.	CASSLGTRTTTDTQYF	TGCGCCAGCAGCTTGGGGACCAGGACCACCACAGATACGCAGTATTTT
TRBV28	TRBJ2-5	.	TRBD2	CASSRTSGRRETQYF	TGTGCCAGCAGTCGGACTAGCGGGAGGAGGGAGACCCAGTACTTC
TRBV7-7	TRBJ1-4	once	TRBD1	CASSPDRGLATNEKLFF	TGTGCCAGCAGCCCGGACAGGGGCCTTGCAACTAATGAAAAACTGTTTTTT
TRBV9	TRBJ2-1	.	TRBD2	CASSVEGRGGRWYNEQFF	TGTGCCAGCAGCGTAGAGGGCCGGGGCGGGAGGTGGTACAATGAGCAGTTCTTC
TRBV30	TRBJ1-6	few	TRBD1	CAWSATGDSPLHF	TGTGCCTGGAGTGCTACAGGGGATTCACCCCTCCACTTT
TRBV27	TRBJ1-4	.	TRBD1	CASSLGPGTGVDEKLFF	TGTGCCAGCAGTCTCGGACCAGGGACAGGAGTAGATGAAAAACTGTTTTTT
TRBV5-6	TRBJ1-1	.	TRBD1	CASSPWDRERTEAFF	TGTGCCAGCAGCCCCTGGGACAGGGAAAGAACTGAAGCTTTCTTT
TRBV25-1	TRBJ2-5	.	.	CASTATGGTETQYF	TGTGCCAGCACCGCTACCGGGGGTACGGAGACCCAGTACTTC
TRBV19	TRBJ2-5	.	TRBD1	CASSPWTGGETQYF	TGTGCCAGTAGTCCGTGGACAGGGGGAGAGACCCAGTACTTC